This TCR beta chain came from a study of OX40 agonist ivuxolimab in advanced cancers. Notes on this clone: Its antigen remains unidentified.

Libraries were prepared by immunoSEQ multiplex PCR; TCRdb keeps only in-frame clonotypes and omits some of them. The profile covers fewer than 90,000 clones, with over 90% appearing a single time and roughly 6.7% taken by the ten largest. General observations from the study: The antigen specificity of the peripheral T cells (those that were expanded) was not determined.

V was clipped by 8 bases and J by 1 base; unmatched bases: 2. The CDR3 runs to 13 residues. The germline CDR1 and CDR2 sequences are MNHEY and SMNVEV (reference sequence). The chain combines TRBV27 with TRBJ1-2, with 9 bases identical to TRBD1. Sequencing used CD4+ or CD8+ T cells sorted from blood, obtained in a trial of the OX40 agonist ivuxolimab. This TCR was recovered from an adult with an advanced solid tumor such as melanoma, head and neck, liver or kidney cancer. The CDR3 DNA reads TGTGCCAGCGGACAGGGGATTAACTATGGCTACACCTTC. Its translation is CASGQGINYGYTF.